The rows below give T cell receptor beta chains drawn from one sample of a study of human T cells and chemical hapten exposure. TCRdb called the RACE reads again in MiXCR, with one record for every CDR3 protein. Of under 450,000 distinct CDR3 sequences listed, more than 4.5% are singletons. The sequencing used whole blood, collected in connection with sensitization to the hapten diphenylcyclopropenone (DPC). These receptor sequences come from a woman aged 50 to 65 with alopecia areata. Some clones in this sample may be carry-over from other donors' samples. Each CDR3 is given without its conserved first and last residue.

v_call,cdr3_length,j_call,cdr3_aa
TRBV5-4,15,TRBJ1-6,ASSAGGAASYNSPLH
TRBV6-5,12,TRBJ2-6,ASSYYSGANVLT
TRBV3-1,12,TRBJ2-5,ASSQDGSYETQY
TRBV6-5,13,TRBJ1-3,ASSYSQGSGNTIY
TRBV20-1,13,TRBJ2-2,SARPGTSAPGELF
TRBV7-9,15,TRBJ1-3,ASSPDALSLSGNTIY
TRBV6-2/TRBV6-3,13,TRBJ2-7,ASSSLTGSSYEQY
TRBV20-1,14,TRBJ2-1,SSRVLGGSSYNEQF
TRBV7-9,13,TRBJ1-1,ASSRSRTVNTEAF
TRBV5-1,13,TRBJ1-5,ASSLGTSSNQPQH
TRBV27,14,TRBJ1-6,ASSVLVAAYNSPLH
TRBV12-3/TRBV12-4,12,TRBJ2-7,ASSLDRVEDEQY
TRBV7-2,10,TRBJ2-1,ASSLSDDEQF
TRBV7-2,10,TRBJ2-3,ASSSHLDTQY
TRBV11-2,15,TRBJ1-1,ASSWLRAGSLNTEAF
TRBV20-1,12,TRBJ2-2,SARDVGTTGELF
TRBV20-1,13,TRBJ2-7,SASTGLVSSYEQY
TRBV12-3/TRBV12-4,9,TRBJ2-3,ASAITDTQY
TRBV10-3,10,TRBJ1-6,AISGSNSPLH
TRBV20-1,10,TRBJ2-7,SARGGDHEQY
TRBV7-9,10,TRBJ2-4,ASSFGGSIQY
TRBV27,14,TRBJ2-6,ASSLGVLGGANVLT
TRBV6-5,12,TRBJ1-1,ASSWTGGDTEAF
TRBV2,13,TRBJ2-3,ASRTLAGPTDTQY
TRBV7-2,13,TRBJ2-3,ASSARQGRLDTQY
TRBV24-1,13,TRBJ2-2,ATSVRGRSTGELF
TRBV7-9,12,TRBJ1-6,ASRDRVLHSPLH
TRBV5-1,11,TRBJ2-7,ASSLSIAYEQY
TRBV9,16,TRBJ2-6,ASSVTGTGVSGANVLT
TRBV15,12,TRBJ2-7,ATSPRGTAYEQY
TRBV6-5,14,TRBJ2-7,ASSYGTSGPSYEQY
TRBV5-1,12,TRBJ2-1,ASSLGTFSNEQF
TRBV15,14,TRBJ1-5,ATSRDRGSGNQPQH
TRBV5-1,11,TRBJ1-2,ASSGQGIDGYT
TRBV2,13,TRBJ2-2,ASSSRDLNTGELF